This T cell receptor beta chain was recorded in a study of blood T cells in healthy people across ages. The sample, around 10 milliliters of peripheral blood, was drawn from each donor. Primed by a sample-barcoded 5' primer and a J-beta primer mix, a second PCR proceeded for roughly 6 to 12 cycles. TCRdb re-derived calls from the 5' RACE reads in MiXCR, one entry per CDR3 protein. Of around 1,500,000 distinct CDR3 sequences in the sample, approximately 28% were seen once. A few counts support this clonotype. The length of the CDR3 is 15 residues. From germline, CDR1 is MNHEY and CDR2 SMNVEV (reference sequence). V shed 0 bases and J shed 5 bases, with 13 bases lying between them.

Sequencing was performed on blood. V is TRBV27 and J is TRBJ1-1; D is possibly TRBD1 (6 bases). This clonotype was obtained from a woman in her 30s in good health. The CDR3 here is CASSLSGGLWTEAFF. CDR3 nucleotide sequence: TGTGCCAGCAGTTTATCAGGGGGGCTTTGGACTGAAGCTTTCTTT.